This entry is about one T cell receptor beta chain. This record comes from a study of T cell responses to AZD1222 COVID-19 vaccine. As for the study in general: Second doses at about 4 or about 12 weeks were pooled.

This table comes from immunoSEQ multiplex PCR, and its TCRdb copy is limited to in-frame clones, with some not included. The sample contains some 170,000 clones, roughly nine tenths of which appear only once. CDR1 is SGHDN and CDR2 is FVKESK in the germline V gene. Between the trimmed V and J ends, which lost 1 base and 1 base, there was a span of 9 bases. This CDR3 comprises 15 residues. The sequence was collected from an adult in good health. V is TRBV14 and J is TRBJ2-3; D remains ambiguous. Sequenced here: peripheral blood, sampled on day 0 of AZD1222 vaccination. CDR3 sequence (DNA): TGTGCCAGCAGCCAAGTAGGTGCCCGCACAGATACGCAGTATTTT. It encodes CASSQVGARTDTQYF.